A selection of T cell receptor beta chains follows, all from one sample in a study of blood T cell repertoires in COVID-19. Some clones are missing from TCRdb's copy, which holds only in-frame ones; the method was immunoSEQ multiplex PCR. In the table there are 90,000 to 120,000 clones, 75% to 95% of which are singletons. Sequenced material: peripheral blood. The receptors were gathered from a woman aged 25 to 39 with acute or convalescent COVID-19. The conserved cysteine and the conserved F or W are not part of the CDR3 here. Fields, in order: V gene, clone size, CDR3 protein. Only part of the rows carry a size: once, few, many, or a class if the clone is expanded.

v_call: TRBV27; clone_size: -; cdr3_aa: ASSFGQGINEQY
v_call: TRBV5-6; clone_size: -; cdr3_aa: ASSFAQGNSKGYT
v_call: TRBV7-2; clone_size: -; cdr3_aa: ASSSYSGLTYNEQF
v_call: TRBV28; clone_size: -; cdr3_aa: ASSLRGYAYTEAF
v_call: TRBV19; clone_size: -; cdr3_aa: ASSTQSNQPQH
v_call: TRBV24-1; clone_size: -; cdr3_aa: ATRAGQGVLRQPQH
v_call: TRBV7-6; clone_size: -; cdr3_aa: ASRFRSSETQY
v_call: TRBV28; clone_size: -; cdr3_aa: ASSTVSTDTQY
v_call: TRBV2; clone_size: -; cdr3_aa: ATERGQGNTGELF
v_call: TRBV7-9; clone_size: few; cdr3_aa: ASSGQGVGLSEAF
v_call: TRBV2; clone_size: once; cdr3_aa: ASRPGGSSGYT
v_call: TRBV7-2; clone_size: -; cdr3_aa: ASSLESGRASYEQY
v_call: TRBV29-1; clone_size: -; cdr3_aa: SVEGVFRRDHSNQPQH
v_call: TRBV5-1; clone_size: -; cdr3_aa: ASSKGQGPAQPQH
v_call: TRBV28; clone_size: -; cdr3_aa: ASRGTGMYTEAF
v_call: TRBV4-3; clone_size: -; cdr3_aa: ASSQSLSGGRQF
v_call: TRBV10-1; clone_size: -; cdr3_aa: ASSVRRGSGSYNEQF
v_call: TRBV7-3; clone_size: once; cdr3_aa: ASSGQLDTEAF
v_call: TRBV13; clone_size: -; cdr3_aa: ASSLGLGPTNYGYT
v_call: TRBV25-1; clone_size: few; cdr3_aa: ASSDPGVVQF
v_call: TRBV4-1; clone_size: -; cdr3_aa: ASSQGEGLLRSGANVLT
v_call: TRBV28; clone_size: -; cdr3_aa: ASSLGTGTVYSNQPQH
v_call: TRBV4-1; clone_size: -; cdr3_aa: ASSQSDRTNYGYT
v_call: TRBV28; clone_size: -; cdr3_aa: ASSTNRGAQEKLF
v_call: TRBV19; clone_size: -; cdr3_aa: ASSIFISTDTQY
v_call: TRBV6-5; clone_size: -; cdr3_aa: ASSQQGSGRQPQH
v_call: TRBV4-3; clone_size: -; cdr3_aa: ASSQDLGRVSYNEQF
v_call: TRBV20-1; clone_size: -; cdr3_aa: SASPGLVQPQH
v_call: TRBV2; clone_size: once; cdr3_aa: ASSGTSGYLRETQY
v_call: TRBV4-3; clone_size: -; cdr3_aa: ASSRTPDSNYGYT
v_call: TRBV20-1; clone_size: -; cdr3_aa: GGDRGNTIY